What follows are 9 T cell receptor beta chains derived from one specimen sequenced in a study of T cell repertoires in cytomegalovirus infection. TCRdb called the reads again in MiXCR, with one record for every CDR3 protein. The table lists about a million distinct CDR3 sequences, about a third of them singletons. No antigen has been identified for these receptors. Sequencing was performed on cultured CD8+ T cells from PBMCs, taken from culture after CMV antigen stimulation. These receptors all come from a human donor in good health (CMV status not recorded). Some clones in this sample may be carry-over from other donors' samples.

DNA of the CDR3: TGTGCCATCAGTGAGACGAGACAGGGGGCGATCAAAAACATTCAGTACTTC. This sequence encodes CAISETRQGAIKNIQYF. The genes are TRBV10-3 and TRBJ2-4; TRBD1 agrees at 10 bases. This CDR3 is 17 amino acids long. The trim removed 2 bases at V and 3 bases at J, leaving 7 bases unmatched. Germline-derived CDR1 and CDR2 are ENHRY and SYGVKD.

The V and J genes are TRBV12-3 or TRBV12-4 and TRBJ1-1; D might be TRBD1 (6 bases). The CDR3 length is 13 residues. V was pared by 10 bases and J by 0 bases, with 12 bases between. The CDR3 here is CATYRDLNTEAFF. The CDR3 bases are TGTGCCACCTACAGGGATCTGAACACTGAAGCTTTCTTT.

V is TRBV24-1 and J is TRBJ1-4; no firm D call. The length of the CDR3 is 12 residues. The V gene's germline CDR1 is KGHDR and CDR2 SFDVKD. The V gene lost 3 bases and the J gene lost 10 bases, with 8 bases spanning the gap. The CDR3 coding sequence is TGTGCCACCAGTGATGGGCTAGGAAAACTGTTTTTT. As protein: CATSDGLGKLFF.

This clonotype has just a few counts. The chain is built from TRBV6-1 and TRBJ2-3; 11 positions agree with TRBD2. The V segment lost 5 bases and the J segment 3 bases; nucleotides outside the gene matches: 4. Germline V gene data show CDR1 as MNHNS and CDR2 as SASEGT. CDR3 length equals 15 residues. The CDR3 DNA follows: TGTGCCAGCAGTTGGTTAGCGGGGGGGACAGATACGCAGTATTTT. It encodes CASSWLAGGTDTQYF.

This clonotype occurred a few times. V usage is TRBV12-3 or TRBV12-4 and J usage is TRBJ2-3; D not resolved. This CDR3 spans 12 amino acids. Trimming took 6 bases from V and 5 from J, leaving 9 bases between them. The DNA of the CDR3 is TGTGCCAGCAGCGGGCTGGGAGATACGCAGTATTTT. Residues: CASSGLGDTQYF.

The chain recombines TRBV7-6 with TRBJ1-4, with 7 bases that match TRBD1. The CDR3 has 15 amino acids. V shed 7 bases and J 2 bases; nucleotides not matched to a gene: 7. Looked up from germline, CDR1 is SGHVS and CDR2 is FNYEAQ. DNA of the CDR3: TGTGCCAGCACCCTGACAGGGCTGACTAATGAAAAACTGTTTTTT. This encodes CASTLTGLTNEKLFF.

This clonotype has ten or more counts. The chain employs TRBV4-2 and TRBJ1-6; a weak D match, TRBD1 (6 bases). Germline CDR1 LGHNA, CDR2 YNFKEQ. Deletions cut 4 bases from V and 8 bases from J, with 12 bases between. The CDR3 covers 14 residues. The CDR3 nucleotides are TGTGCCAGCAGCCGCTCGGACAGACATTCACCCCTCCACTTT. Residues: CASSRSDRHSPLHF.

V is TRBV20-1 and J is TRBJ1-1; D remains ambiguous. The CDR3 is made up of 13 amino acids. Trimming took off 0 bases at V and 11 bases at J, with 16 bases between the two ends. The germline gives CDR1 DFQATT, CDR2 SNEGSKA (reference sequence). The CDR3 sequence is CSARESGAPGAFF. The CDR3 nucleotides are TGCAGTGCTAGAGAATCGGGTGCCCCCGGGGCTTTCTTT.

The rearrangement joins TRBV28 to TRBJ2-7; 8 bases are shared with TRBD1. This CDR3 spans 13 amino acids. V shed 3 bases and J 6 bases; nucleotides not matched to a gene: 4. Germline CDR1 and CDR2: MDHEN and SYDVKM. The CDR3 DNA reads as TGTGCCAGCAGTTTTCAGGGGGCGGGCGAGCAGTACGTC. Its translation: CASSFQGAGEQYV.